This T cell receptor (beta chain) derives from a study of T cell repertoires in MIS-A myocarditis. Germline CDR1 and CDR2: GTSNPN and SVGIG (reference sequence). V was clipped by 6 bases and J by 2 bases; unmatched bases: 3. This CDR3 spans 12 amino acids. Produced via immunoSEQ multiplex PCR; TCRdb's table is partial and in-frame only. In the table there are about 11,000 clones, roughly 84% of which are singletons. The chain employs TRBV30 and TRBJ2-5; 7 positions match TRBD2. What was sequenced was right ventricle heart tissue obtained at autopsy. The TCR sequence derives from a young man with fulminant myocarditis from multisystem inflammatory syndrome in adults (MIS-A) after COVID-19. The CDR3 region is CACYSGQETQYF. For the CDR3, the DNA is TGTGCCTGCTATAGCGGGCAAGAGACCCAGTACTTC.